Included here is one T cell receptor (beta chain) sequence, with context. Its antigen is not identified. The sample holds other DNA sequences that translate to the same CDR3. This sample stems from a study of shared clonotypes between healthy human individuals. General study points: Unshared clonotypes carried lower generation probabilities than those common to all four donors.

Here immunoSEQ multiplex PCR was the method, and the copy in TCRdb shows in-frame clones only, minus some. The repertoire holds 2.3 million or so clones, with more than 80% as singletons. Trimming stripped 2 bases from V and 4 bases from J, with 12 bases between. The germline gives CDR1 GTSNPN, CDR2 SVGIG (reference sequence). The length of the CDR3 is 14 residues. What was sequenced was naive CD4+ T cells from PBMCs. Subset meaning: CD45RA+ positively selected. The genes are TRBV30 and TRBJ1-3; D is undetermined. The clonotype was recovered from a man aged 18 to 29 in good health. Some clones in this sample may be carry-over from other donors' samples. This chain's CDR3 is CAWSPLLTGNTIYF. The DNA of the CDR3 is TGTGCCTGGAGTCCACTTTTGACCGGAAACACCATATATTTT.